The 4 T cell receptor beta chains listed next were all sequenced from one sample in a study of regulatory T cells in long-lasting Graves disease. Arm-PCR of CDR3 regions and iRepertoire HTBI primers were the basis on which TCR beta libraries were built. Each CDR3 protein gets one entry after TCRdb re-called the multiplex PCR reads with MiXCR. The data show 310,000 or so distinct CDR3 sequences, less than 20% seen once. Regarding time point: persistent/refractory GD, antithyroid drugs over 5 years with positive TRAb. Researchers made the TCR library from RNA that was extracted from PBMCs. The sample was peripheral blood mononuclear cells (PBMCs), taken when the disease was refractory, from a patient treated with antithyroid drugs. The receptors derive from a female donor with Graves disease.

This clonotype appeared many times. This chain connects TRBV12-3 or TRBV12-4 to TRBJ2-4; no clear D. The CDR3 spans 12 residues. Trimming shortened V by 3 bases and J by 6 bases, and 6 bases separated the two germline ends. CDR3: CASSFNRNIQYF. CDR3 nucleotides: TGTGCCAGCAGTTTTAACAGAAACATTCAGTACTTC.

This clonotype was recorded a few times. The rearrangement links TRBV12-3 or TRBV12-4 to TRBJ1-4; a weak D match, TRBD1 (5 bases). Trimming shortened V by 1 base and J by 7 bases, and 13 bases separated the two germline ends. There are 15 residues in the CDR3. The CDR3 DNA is TGTGCCAGCAGTTTAGGGGGGGAGGGTCGTGAAAAACTGTTTTTT. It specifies CASSLGGEGREKLFF.

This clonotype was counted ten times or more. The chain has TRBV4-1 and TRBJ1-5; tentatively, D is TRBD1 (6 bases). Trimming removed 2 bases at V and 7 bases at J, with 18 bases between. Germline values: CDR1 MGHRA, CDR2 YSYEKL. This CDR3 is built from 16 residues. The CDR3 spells CASSQIYTGLEQPQHF. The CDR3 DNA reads TGCGCCAGCAGCCAAATTTACACAGGGCTTGAACAGCCCCAGCATTTT.

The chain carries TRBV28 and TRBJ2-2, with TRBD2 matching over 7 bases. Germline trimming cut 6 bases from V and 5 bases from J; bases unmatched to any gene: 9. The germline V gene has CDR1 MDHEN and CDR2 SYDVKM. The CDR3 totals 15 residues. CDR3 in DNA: TGTGCCAGCAGCTTCCGGGAGGCAGGGACCGGGGAGCTGTTTTTT. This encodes CASSFREAGTGELFF.